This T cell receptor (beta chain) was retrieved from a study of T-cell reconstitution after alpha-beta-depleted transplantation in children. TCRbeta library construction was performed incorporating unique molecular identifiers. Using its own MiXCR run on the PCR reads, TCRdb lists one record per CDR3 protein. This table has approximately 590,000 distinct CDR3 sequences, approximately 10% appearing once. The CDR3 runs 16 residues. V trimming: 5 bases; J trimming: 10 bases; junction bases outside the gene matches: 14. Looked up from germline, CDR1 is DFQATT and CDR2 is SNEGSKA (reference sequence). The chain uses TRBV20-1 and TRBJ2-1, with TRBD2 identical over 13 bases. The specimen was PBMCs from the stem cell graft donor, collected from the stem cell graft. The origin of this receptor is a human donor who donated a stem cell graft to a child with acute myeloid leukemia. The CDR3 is CSARRGTSGKISEQFF. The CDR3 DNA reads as TGCAGTGCTCGCCGGGGGACTAGCGGGAAAATTAGCGAGCAGTTCTTC.